This record covers a single T cell receptor beta chain. Its target is not known. With V trimmed by 6 bases and J by 3 bases, 7 bases remained unmatched. Germline lookup yields CDR1 MNHNY and CDR2 SVGAGI (reference sequence). The CDR3 length is 15 residues. Produced via immunoSEQ multiplex PCR; TCRdb's table is partial and in-frame only. The data hold 95,000 to 120,000 clones, with more than 70% observed a single time. The data belong to a study of T cell responses to AZD1222 COVID-19 vaccine. Whole-study context: Second doses at about 4 or about 12 weeks were pooled.

Findings of the study overall: Clonal diversity may have been underestimated in mostly white British donors. Researchers took repertoire samples only after the peak T cell response had come.

J is TRBJ1-4 and V is TRBV6-6, with 7 bases lining up with TRBD1. The clonotype comes from an adult in good health. This material consisted of peripheral blood, taken on day 0 of AZD1222 vaccination. The CDR3 coding sequence is TGTGCCAGCAGCCTCCAGGGGGATGCTAATGAAAAACTGTTTTTT. Its translation: CASSLQGDANEKLFF.